What follows is one T cell receptor (beta chain) and its context. The CDR3 is made up of 14 amino acids. Looked up from germline, CDR1 is SEHNR and CDR2 is FQNEAQ (reference sequence). The J segment lost 8 bases and the V segment lost 5 bases, leaving 7 bases of the junction unmatched. This sample stems from a study of blood T cell repertoires in COVID-19. TCRdb keeps only in-frame clones here, not all; method: immunoSEQ multiplex PCR. The table lists about 75,000 clones, 88% of them singletons. This receptor was taken from a human donor in a cohort sampled during active COVID-19. Material for sequencing was peripheral blood. This chain connects TRBV7-9 to TRBJ2-1; 9 bases line up with TRBD2. CDR3 DNA sequence: TGTGCCAGCAGCCCGGGACTAGCAGTGGATGAGCAGTTCTTC. This gives the protein CASSPGLAVDEQFF.